These 17 T cell receptor beta chains share one sample of origin, sequenced in a study of identifying expanded T cells in peripheral blood. The data were produced by immunoSEQ multiplex PCR, yet TCRdb's version contains in-frame clones alone and is incomplete. The repertoire holds just under 65,000 clones, more than 75% seen once, with roughly 4.5% in the top ten. Sequencing input: blood. Receptor source: a person aged 18-70 years in good health.

The chain carries TRBV28 and TRBJ2-5, with D perhaps being TRBD1 or TRBD2 (5 bases each). Trimming pared 6 bases from V and 3 bases from J, leaving 8 bases between. The CDR3 length is 12 residues. Looked up from germline, CDR1 is MDHEN and CDR2 is SYDVKM. The chain's CDR3 is CASRGVKETQYF. The CDR3 region has the DNA TGTGCCAGCAGGGGGGTAAAAGAGACCCAGTACTTC.

The CDR3 loop is CASSSGTSETQYF. For the CDR3, the DNA is TGTGCCAGCAGCTCCGGGACTAGCGAAACGCAGTATTTT. V is TRBV7-9 and J is TRBJ2-3; TRBD2 agrees at 10 bases. Germline V gene sequence: CDR1 SEHNR, CDR2 FQNEAQ (reference sequence). The J segment lost 9 bases and the V segment lost 4 bases, leaving 4 bases of the junction unmatched. The CDR3 has 13 amino acids.

This clone came up a few times. The CDR3 sequence is CASSDSDNTEAFF. CDR3 DNA sequence: TGTGCCAGCAGTGACTCGGACAACACTGAAGCTTTCTTT. V is TRBV6-4 and J is TRBJ1-1, with D hard to call. The CDR3 contains 13 residues. Germline CDR1 is MRHNA and CDR2 is SNTAGT. V lost 0 bases and J lost 2, with 4 bases in between.

V is TRBV28 and J is TRBJ2-7; 10 nucleotides line up with TRBD2. Germline lookup yields CDR1 MDHEN and CDR2 SYDVKM. This CDR3 has 14 amino acids. J gave up 4 bases and V 9 bases, and 9 bases lay outside the gene matches. The CDR3 is CARKPAGGEYEQYF. The CDR3 nucleotides read TGTGCCAGAAAACCAGCGGGAGGGGAATACGAGCAGTACTTC.

This clone was observed a single time. This chain links TRBV9 with TRBJ2-4; no clear D gene. Trimming removed 0 bases from V and 8 bases from J, with 12 bases in between. This CDR3 spans 14 amino acids. Germline CDR1 and CDR2: SGDLS and YYNGEE. The CDR3 DNA sequence: TGTGCCAGCAGCGTAGCCGCAGCTAGGGACATTCAGTACTTC. Its translation is CASSVAAARDIQYF.

V gene TRBV18 combines with J gene TRBJ1-6; possibly TRBD1 for D (5 bases). V lost 3 bases and J lost 5, with 20 bases in between. CDR1 is KGHSH, CDR2 LQKENI, per germline. There are 18 residues in the CDR3. The CDR3 DNA sequence: TGTGCCAGCTCACCTGGACAACAGTTAGCCGGTAATAATTCACCCCTCCACTTT. This sequence encodes CASSPGQQLAGNNSPLHF.

This chain connects TRBV4-2 to TRBJ1-4; D not resolved. Germline V gene lookup returns CDR1 LGHNA and CDR2 YNFKEQ. V lost 1 base, J lost 5 bases, and 11 bases lay in between. The CDR3 runs to 15 residues. The CDR3 is CASSQVVAPNEKLFF. The DNA for the CDR3 is TGTGCCAGCAGCCAAGTGGTTGCCCCGAATGAAAAACTGTTTTTT.

The chain recombines TRBV7-8 with TRBJ2-2; the match to TRBD1 covers 9 bases. This CDR3 region has 14 residues. V dropped 3 bases and J dropped 6; count of bases not matched to a gene: 2. The germline CDR1 and CDR2 sequences are SGHVS and FQNEAQ. CDR3 coding DNA: TGTGCCAGCAGCTTCAACAGGGGGCCCGGGGAGCTGTTTTTT. Translating it yields CASSFNRGPGELFF.

This clone has just one count. The V and J genes are TRBV7-8 and TRBJ2-2, with 8 nucleotides matching TRBD2. V lost 1 base and J lost 0; bases outside the gene matches: 7. Germline CDR1 is SGHVS and CDR2 is FQNEAQ. The CDR3 extends over 18 amino acids. CDR3 nucleotide sequence: TGTGCCAGCAGCTTAGTAGTGACTAGCGTACCGAACACCGGGGAGCTGTTTTTT. As protein: CASSLVVTSVPNTGELFF.

This chain connects TRBV4-2 to TRBJ1-1, with D uncertain. CDR1 and CDR2 (germline): LGHNA, YNFKEQ. This CDR3 contains 13 residues. Trimming took 4 bases from V and 3 from J, leaving 9 bases between them. For the CDR3, the DNA is TGTGCCAGCAGCCCCTCGGGCGACACTGAAGCTTTCTTT. Protein product: CASSPSGDTEAFF.

The CDR3 DNA follows: TGTGCCAGCAGTTTAGGTAGCGGGGACCTTTTTGGTGAGCAGTTCTTC. It encodes CASSLGSGDLFGEQFF. The rearrangement joins TRBV27 to TRBJ2-1; 8 bases map to TRBD2. The CDR3 sequence is 16 residues long. Germline V gene lookup returns CDR1 MNHEY and CDR2 SMNVEV (reference sequence). The junction had 12 bases not matched to a gene; V was cut back by 2 bases and J by 9 bases.

This chain links TRBV4-2 with TRBJ1-3; 8 bases match TRBD1. CDR1 and CDR2 from the germline V gene are LGHNA and YNFKEQ. Unmatched junction bases numbered 7, after V lost 6 bases and J lost 0 bases. The CDR3 spans 16 residues. In DNA, the CDR3 is TGTGCCAGCAGTTCTGGGACAGGTAGCTCTGGAAACACCATATATTTT. It codes for CASSSGTGSSGNTIYF.

The chain combines TRBV30 with TRBJ1-2; 9 bases fit TRBD1. The V segment lost 5 bases and the J segment 5 bases; nucleotides outside the gene matches: 9. Germline V lookup: CDR1 GTSNPN, CDR2 SVGIG (reference sequence). CDR3 length equals 14 residues. The CDR3 DNA is TGTGCCTGGGATCCGGGACAGGGTGTATATGGCTACACCTTC. This translates into CAWDPGQGVYGYTF.

The chain combines TRBV28 with TRBJ1-6; TRBD1 matches at 7 bases. V trimming: 1 base; J trimming: 1 base; junction bases outside the gene matches: 4. The germline gives CDR1 MDHEN, CDR2 SYDVKM. CDR3 length: 17 amino acids. Here the CDR3 reads CASSLLGGGSYNSPLHF. CDR3 coding DNA: TGTGCCAGCAGTTTATTAGGGGGCGGGTCCTATAATTCACCCCTCCACTTT.

The V gene is TRBV7-2, the J gene TRBJ2-1; D gene uncertain. CDR1 is SGHTA and CDR2 is FQGNSA in the germline V gene. The germline V and J ends were trimmed by 5 bases and 5 bases, with 16 bases remaining between them. This CDR3 is built from 15 residues. Written as DNA, the CDR3 is TGTGCCAGCAGCCTGGACCTGGAAGGGAACAATGAGCAGTTCTTC. Its protein is CASSLDLEGNNEQFF.

The gene calls are TRBV5-1 and TRBJ1-4; 9 nucleotides agree with TRBD1. After removal of 4 bases from V and 7 bases from J, the junction contained 5 bases not matched to a gene. CDR1 is SGHRS, CDR2 YFSETQ, per germline. The CDR3 spans 14 residues. CDR3: CASSTTGGSEKLFF. DNA of the CDR3: TGCGCCAGCAGCACGACAGGGGGGAGTGAAAAACTGTTTTTT.

The chain carries TRBV28 and TRBJ2-3; tentative D call: TRBD2 (5 bases). V was trimmed by 6 bases and J by 4 bases, leaving 8 bases between them. The CDR3 extends over 12 amino acids. CDR1 is MDHEN and CDR2 is SYDVKM in the germline V gene. CDR3 nucleotides: TGTGCCAGCAGGAAGGAGGCAGATACGCAGTATTTT. Encoded protein: CASRKEADTQYF.